The sample holds one count of the clone carrying this T cell receptor (beta chain). Its antigen is as yet unknown. The data are from a study of healthy donors' naive CD4 and CD8 T cells. Regarding the study as a whole: Homeostatic proliferation of naive T cells was not examined as a bias source.

With V trimmed by 2 bases and J by 3 bases, 14 bases remained unmatched. CDR1 is LNHNV, CDR2 YYDKDF, per germline (reference sequence). The CDR3 loop spans 18 amino acids. TCR libraries were built from 450 to 650 ng of total RNA by linear amplification. MiXCR, applied by TCRdb to the reads, yields one record per CDR3 protein. The profile shows 180,000 or so distinct CDR3 sequences, around three quarters of them singletons. The rearrangement joins TRBV15 to TRBJ2-3; 7 bases align to TRBD2. The TCR comes from a pool of human donors in good health; the sample pools cells from several healthy donors. Sequencing was performed on naive CD4+ and CD8+ T cells sorted from blood, pooled from several donors. Here the CDR3 reads CATSRPGEGLGGTDTQYF. CDR3 coding DNA: TGTGCCACCAGCAGACCGGGGGAAGGTCTCGGGGGGACAGATACGCAGTATTTT. The full variable domain, completed using reference TRBV15 and TRBJ2-3, is DAMVIQNPRYQVTQFGKPVTLSCSQTLNHNVMYWYQQKSSQAPKLLFHYYDKDFNNEADTPDNFQSRRPNTSFCFLDIRSPGLGDTAMYLCATSRPGEGLGGTDTQYFGPGTRLTVL.